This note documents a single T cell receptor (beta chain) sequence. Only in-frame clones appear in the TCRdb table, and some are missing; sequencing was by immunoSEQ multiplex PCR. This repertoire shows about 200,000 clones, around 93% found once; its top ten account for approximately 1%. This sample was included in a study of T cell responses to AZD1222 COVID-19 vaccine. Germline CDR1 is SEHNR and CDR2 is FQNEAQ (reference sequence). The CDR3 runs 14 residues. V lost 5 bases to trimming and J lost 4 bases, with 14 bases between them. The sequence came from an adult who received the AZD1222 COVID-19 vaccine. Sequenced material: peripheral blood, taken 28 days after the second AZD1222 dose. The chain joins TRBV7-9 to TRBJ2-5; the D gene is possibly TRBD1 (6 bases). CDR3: CASSTDRSRETQYF. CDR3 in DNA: TGTGCCAGCAGCACAGACAGGTCCCGAGAGACCCAGTACTTC.